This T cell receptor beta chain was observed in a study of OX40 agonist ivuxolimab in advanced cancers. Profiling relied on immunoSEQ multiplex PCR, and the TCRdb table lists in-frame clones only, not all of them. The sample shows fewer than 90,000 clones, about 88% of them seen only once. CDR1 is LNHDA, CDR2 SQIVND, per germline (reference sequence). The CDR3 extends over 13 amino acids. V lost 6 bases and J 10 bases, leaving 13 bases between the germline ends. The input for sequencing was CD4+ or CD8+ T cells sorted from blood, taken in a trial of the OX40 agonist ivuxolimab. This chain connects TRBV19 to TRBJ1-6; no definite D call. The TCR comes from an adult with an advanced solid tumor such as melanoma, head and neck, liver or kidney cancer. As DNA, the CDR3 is TGTGCCAGTAGGGCCTGGGAGGACTCACCCCTCCACTTT. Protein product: CASRAWEDSPLHF.